Only a few counts were recorded for the clone carrying this T cell receptor beta chain. This sample's time point: 2014-2015 season, 7 days after vaccination. Here immunoSEQ multiplex PCR was the method, and the copy in TCRdb shows in-frame clones only, minus some. Here the sample spans over 7,000 clones, around 80% being singletons. The data were taken from a study of follicular helper T cells after annual influenza vaccination. There are 15 residues in the CDR3. Germline V gene sequence: CDR1 WNHNN, CDR2 SYGVQD (reference sequence). V was shortened by 0 bases and J by 7 bases, with 16 bases between the two germline ends.

The receptor was derived from an adult who received the influenza vaccine. Sample: CXCR5+ CD38- circulating T follicular helper cells from blood, taken 7 days after influenza vaccination. Subset of the sample: circulating Tfh, non-naive CD4+CXCR5+PD-1+ (ICOS+CD38+ or ICOS-CD38-). J is TRBJ2-7 and V is TRBV10-1, with D possibly being TRBD2 (6 bases). The CDR3 sequence: CASSESSGTLREQYF. CDR3 sequence (DNA): TGCGCCAGCAGTGAGTCTAGCGGAACACTCCGGGAGCAGTACTTC.